This TCR beta chain stems from a study of cytomegalovirus exposure and HLA in healthy donors. The PCR made use of 60 Vbeta and 13 Jbeta primers. Using immunoSEQ multiplex PCR, the repertoire was profiled, and TCRdb retains in-frame clones only, with some absent. This sample has about 130,000 clones, with about three quarters found just once. Findings and limits, study-wide: In a later analysis, a genetic analysis reported fewer productive-TCR N-insertions in an Asian-associated ancestry cluster than the cohort average.

This clone was detected only once. Its antigen is unknown. The V gene's germline CDR1 is SNHLY and CDR2 FYNNEI. Trimming pared 2 bases from V and 5 bases from J, leaving 9 bases between. The CDR3 sequence is 14 residues long. The chain links TRBV2 to TRBJ1-4; possible D gene TRBD1, 6 bases. This TCR derives from a woman aged 30 to 39 in good health and CMV-seronegative. The sample consisted of PBMCs. CDR3 region: CASSEWGLNEKLFF. The CDR3 bases are TGTGCCAGCAGTGAATGGGGGCTAAATGAAAAACTGTTTTTT.